One sample yielded the 28 T cell receptor beta chains listed below, sequenced in a study of T cell responses to AZD1222 COVID-19 vaccine. Libraries were prepared by immunoSEQ multiplex PCR; TCRdb keeps only in-frame clonotypes and omits some of them. The sample has roughly 140,000 clones, roughly 91% seen once. The sequenced sample was peripheral blood, obtained 28 days after the second AZD1222 dose. The receptors were gathered from an adult who received the AZD1222 COVID-19 vaccine.

The chain combines TRBV10-3 with TRBJ2-7, with a possible D match to TRBD2 (5 bases). There are 16 residues in the CDR3. Looked up from germline, CDR1 is ENHRY and CDR2 is SYGVKD. Trimming took 0 bases from V and 2 from J, leaving 14 bases between them. CDR3 in amino acids: CAISESKGDGTYEQYF. As DNA, the CDR3 is TGTGCCATCAGTGAGTCGAAGGGCGACGGGACCTACGAGCAGTACTTC.

The chain employs TRBV3-1 (or the pseudogene TRBV3-2) and TRBJ1-2; no definite D call. The V gene lost 1 base and the J gene lost 7 bases, with 13 bases spanning the gap. The CDR3 runs to 14 residues. Germline V gene lookup returns CDR1 LGHDT and CDR2 YNNKEL (reference sequence). The CDR3 region is CASSQGQFGLGYTF. CDR3 DNA sequence: TGTGCCAGCAGCCAAGGGCAGTTTGGTCTTGGCTACACCTTC.

On this clone itself: Compared with germline, one end of the junction differs, possibly owing to a read error. The V and J genes are TRBV6-1 and TRBJ1-2; 10 nucleotides line up with TRBD1. Germline-derived CDR1 and CDR2 are MNHNS and SASEGT. The CDR3 covers 15 residues. This CDR3 reads CASSEDRGQSYGYTF. The DNA of the CDR3 is TGTGCCAGCAGCGAAGACAGGGGGCAGTCCTATGGCTACACCTTC.

This clone was seen only once. The CDR3 DNA reads TGTGCCAGCAGGCTAGCGGGGGCCAGCCAAGAGACCCAGTACTTC. This codes for CASRLAGASQETQYF. The chain has TRBV27 and TRBJ2-5; the match to TRBD2 covers 10 bases. With V trimmed by 6 bases and J by 1 base, 5 bases remained unmatched. This CDR3 comprises 15 residues. The germline V gene encodes CDR1 MNHEY and CDR2 SMNVEV (reference sequence).

V and J are TRBV9 and TRBJ1-1; no reliable D call. Germline CDR1 is SGDLS and CDR2 is YYNGEE. The germline V and J ends were trimmed by 0 bases and 7 bases, with 7 bases remaining between them. This CDR3 has 12 amino acids. CDR3 bases: TGTGCCAGCAGCGTAGGCATTGATGAAGCTTTCTTT. Amino acids: CASSVGIDEAFF.

The chain joins TRBV10-1 to TRBJ2-7; 9 nucleotides match TRBD1. Looked up from germline, CDR1 is WNHNN and CDR2 is SYGVQD (reference sequence). CDR3 length equals 14 residues. The V segment lost 6 bases and the J segment 7 bases; nucleotides outside the gene matches: 10. The CDR3 here is CASRRDRDSGEQYF. The CDR3 nucleotides read TGCGCCAGCAGAAGGGACAGGGACTCGGGAGAGCAGTACTTC.

The chain is built from TRBV28 and TRBJ2-7, with no clear D. The V and J ends lost 5 bases and 6 bases respectively, with 14 bases between them. This CDR3 has 13 residues. Germline V CDR1 and CDR2: MDHEN, SYDVKM. The DNA of the CDR3 is TGTGCCAGCAGTCCGATGGGCCTCTCCGAGCAGTACTTC. Its protein is CASSPMGLSEQYF.

This chain connects TRBV5-6 to TRBJ1-5; maybe TRBD1 (5 bases). Trimming stripped 2 bases from V and 4 bases from J, with 16 bases between. Germline loops: CDR1 SGHDT, CDR2 YYEEEE. The CDR3 consists of 16 residues. CDR3 DNA: TGTGCCAGCAGCTTCGAAGGGACTAAGGGGAATCAGCCCCAGCATTTT. Protein product: CASSFEGTKGNQPQHF. Drawing the rest from reference TRBV5-6 and TRBJ1-5, the complete variable domain is DAGVTQSPTHLIKTRGQQVTLRCSPKSGHDTVSWYQQALGQGPQFIFQYYEEEERQRGNFPDRFSGHQFPNYSSELNVNALLLGDSALYLCASSFEGTKGNQPQHFGDGTRLSIL.

This rearrangement joins TRBV7-2 to TRBJ2-3, with D possibly TRBD2 on 5 matching bases. Germline lookup yields CDR1 SGHTA and CDR2 FQGNSA. The CDR3 totals 13 residues. Trimming removed 4 bases at V and 7 bases at J, with 12 bases between. In DNA form, the CDR3 reads TGTGCCAGCAGCTACGGGAAGCTTCATACGCAGTATTTT. Its protein product is CASSYGKLHTQYF.

V gene TRBV28 combines with J gene TRBJ2-2, with 9 nucleotides matching TRBD1. CDR3 length: 13 amino acids. Germline-derived CDR1 and CDR2 are MDHEN and SYDVKM. V was clipped by 9 bases and J by 5 bases; unmatched bases: 4. The CDR3 nucleotides are TGTGCCAGTGTCGACAGGGGGACCGGGGAGCTGTTTTTT. This codes for CASVDRGTGELFF.

J is TRBJ1-3 and V is TRBV10-3; maybe TRBD1 (6 bases). The V gene's germline CDR1 is ENHRY and CDR2 SYGVKD. CDR3 length: 14 amino acids. Trimming removed 5 bases from V and 3 bases from J, with 11 bases in between. The CDR3 spells CAISSGQGGNTIYF. CDR3 nucleotides: TGTGCCATCAGTTCGGGACAAGGTGGAAACACCATATATTTT.

The V call is TRBV18, the J call TRBJ1-1; 7 bases align to TRBD1. CDR1 is KGHSH, CDR2 LQKENI, per germline. J lost 0 bases, V lost 3 bases, and 4 bases had no gene match. CDR3 length equals 15 residues. The CDR3 sequence: CASSPVTGVNTEAFF. Here the CDR3 DNA reads TGTGCCAGCTCACCGGTTACAGGGGTGAACACTGAAGCTTTCTTT.

The chain recombines TRBV19 with TRBJ2-4; TRBD2 agrees at 11 bases. Germline V gene data show CDR1 as LNHDA and CDR2 as SQIVND (reference sequence). The V and J ends lost 5 bases and 0 bases, in that order; junction bases with no gene match: 18. The CDR3 loop spans 21 amino acids. The CDR3 loop reads CASSPSRPGTSGPLAKNIQYF. The DNA of the CDR3 is TGTGCCAGTAGTCCGAGCCGGCCCGGGACTAGCGGCCCCTTAGCCAAAAACATTCAGTACTTC. The full variable domain, its missing parts supplied by reference TRBV19 and TRBJ2-4, is DGGITQSPKYLFRKEGQNVTLSCEQNLNHDAMYWYRQDPGQGLRLIYYSQIVNDFQKGDIAEGYSVSREKKESFPLTVTSAQKNPTAFYLCASSPSRPGTSGPLAKNIQYFGAGTRLSVL.

This clone was seen a single time. The V call is TRBV19, the J call TRBJ2-7; D could derive from TRBD1 or TRBD2 (6 bases each). The CDR3 extends over 15 amino acids. The V end was cut by 3 bases, the J end by 0 bases, with 12 bases between. Per germline, CDR1 LNHDA and CDR2 SQIVND (reference sequence). The CDR3 bases are TGTGCCAGTAGTATGAGGGGGGCAAGCTCCTACGAGCAGTACTTC. Its protein is CASSMRGASSYEQYF. The full variable domain, its missing parts supplied by reference TRBV19 and TRBJ2-7, is DGGITQSPKYLFRKEGQNVTLSCEQNLNHDAMYWYRQDPGQGLRLIYYSQIVNDFQKGDIAEGYSVSREKKESFPLTVTSAQKNPTAFYLCASSMRGASSYEQYFGPGTRLTVT.

Concerning this clone: This CDR3 is also generated by other DNA sequences in the sample. The rearrangement joins TRBV18 to TRBJ2-5; D gene ambiguous. The V and J ends lost 3 bases and 2 bases respectively, with 1 base between them. This CDR3 comprises 11 residues. Germline-derived CDR1 and CDR2 are KGHSH and LQKENI. CDR3 nucleotide sequence: TGTGCCAGCTCACCTCAAGAGACCCAGTACTTC. Translated, it gives CASSPQETQYF. Filled out from reference TRBV18 and TRBJ2-5, the complete variable domain reads NAGVMQNPRHLVRRRGQEARLRCSPMKGHSHVYWYRQLPEEGLKFMVYLQKENIIDESGMPKERFSAEFPKEGPSILRIQQVVRGDSAAYFCASSPQETQYFGPGTRLLVL.

In its sample, this clone was seen once. The chain links TRBV10-3 to TRBJ1-1, with D unclear. The germline gives CDR1 ENHRY, CDR2 SYGVKD. V dropped 3 bases and J dropped 1 base, with 9 bases sitting between them. This CDR3 has 14 amino acids. The CDR3, as DNA: TGTGCCATCAGTGAAGTGGCTGGGAACACTGAAGCTTTCTTT. It yields the protein CAISEVAGNTEAFF.

V usage is TRBV9 and J usage is TRBJ1-6; 9 bases match TRBD1. This CDR3 has 15 amino acids. Unmatched junction bases numbered 8, after V lost 3 bases and J lost 10 bases. Germline V gives CDR1 SGDLS, CDR2 YYNGEE. CDR3 in DNA: TGTGCCAGCAGCGCTCGGGACAGGGCGAGGTCACCCCTCCACTTT. This encodes CASSARDRARSPLHF.

The CDR3 spells CASTLWEGSTEAFF. CDR3 coding DNA: TGTGCCAGTACCCTTTGGGAGGGGTCCACTGAAGCTTTCTTT. V and J are TRBV19 and TRBJ1-1; D might be TRBD1 (5 bases). Germline CDR1 is LNHDA and CDR2 is SQIVND (reference sequence). The CDR3 length is 14 residues. V was trimmed by 7 bases and J by 4 bases, leaving 16 bases between them.

The chain has TRBV7-9 and TRBJ2-3; D ambiguous. The germline CDR1 and CDR2 sequences are SEHNR and FQNEAQ (reference sequence). This CDR3 spans 14 amino acids. The V end was cut by 5 bases, the J end by 1 base, with 10 bases between. CDR3 sequence (DNA): TGTGCCAGCAGCCCCCTCCCGGGCACAGATACGCAGTATTTT. The encoded protein is CASSPLPGTDTQYF.

The rearrangement links TRBV28 to TRBJ2-2; 8 bases align to TRBD1. Losses at the gene ends were 5 bases for V and 7 bases for J; bases not matched to a gene: 6. Germline CDR1 and CDR2: MDHEN and SYDVKM. The CDR3 sequence is 14 residues long. The CDR3 DNA reads TGTGCCAGCAGTCTACCAGGGGGCCACGGGGAGCTGTTTTTT. This gives the protein CASSLPGGHGELFF.

This chain uses TRBV24-1 with TRBJ2-3; D may be TRBD2 (5 bases). The length of the CDR3 is 14 residues. Trimming stripped 2 bases from V and 5 bases from J, with 10 bases between. Germline CDR1 and CDR2: KGHDR and SFDVKD. CDR3 sequence (DNA): TGTGCCACCAGTGATTGGCGGGTGGGAGATACGCAGTATTTT. Its translation is CATSDWRVGDTQYF.

The chain employs TRBV6-2 or TRBV6-3 and TRBJ2-3; D is unclear. Per the germline V gene, CDR1 is MNHEY and CDR2 is SVGEGT. Trimming took 4 bases from V and 2 from J, leaving 4 bases between them. This CDR3 has 12 amino acids. The DNA of the CDR3 is TGTGCCAGCAGTTCCTACACAGATACGCAGTATTTT. Amino acid sequence: CASSSYTDTQYF.

This rearrangement joins TRBV30 to TRBJ2-7; 7 bases fit TRBD1. The CDR3 has 16 amino acids. CDR1 and CDR2 from the germline V gene are GTSNPN and SVGIG (reference sequence). J gave up 4 bases and V 2 bases, and 14 bases lay outside the gene matches. The CDR3 DNA is TGTGCCTGGAGTAAATGGGTCGGGACAGCCTGGTACGAGCAGTACTTC. The encoded protein is CAWSKWVGTAWYEQYF.

The J gene is TRBJ2-3, the V gene TRBV2, with D possibly being TRBD1 or TRBD2 (5 bases each). V lost 2 bases to trimming and J lost 2 bases, with 11 bases between them. The CDR3 loop spans 15 amino acids. Germline lookup yields CDR1 SNHLY and CDR2 FYNNEI. CDR3 protein: CASSELPGLTDTQYF. The CDR3 nucleotides are TGTGCCAGCAGTGAACTACCGGGGCTCACAGATACGCAGTATTTT. Supplemented by reference TRBV2 and TRBJ2-3, the full variable domain reads EPEVTQTPSHQVTQMGQEVILRCVPISNHLYFYWYRQILGQKVEFLVSFYNNEISEKSEIFDDQFSVERPDGSNFTLKIRSTKLEDSAMYFCASSELPGLTDTQYFGPGTRLTVL.

The rearrangement links TRBV24-1 to TRBJ2-1; the D is unclear. The CDR3 is 13 amino acids. Trimming cost V 5 bases and J 8 bases, with 12 bases left between them. In germline, CDR1 is KGHDR, CDR2 SFDVKD. The CDR3 loop reads CATSGDLRDEQFF. The CDR3 region has the DNA TGTGCCACCAGTGGAGACCTTAGGGATGAGCAGTTCTTC.

A single count supports this clone. The V call is TRBV7-8, the J call TRBJ2-2; 9 bases fit TRBD2. The V segment lost 1 base and the J segment 3 bases; nucleotides outside the gene matches: 3. CDR3 size: 16 residues. CDR1 is SGHVS and CDR2 is FQNEAQ in the germline V gene. The CDR3 region is CASSLELAGYTGELFF. CDR3 DNA: TGTGCCAGCAGCTTAGAACTAGCGGGCTACACCGGGGAGCTGTTTTTT.

The V and J genes are TRBV28 and TRBJ2-7; TRBD1 matches 8 bases. The germline gives CDR1 MDHEN, CDR2 SYDVKM. V shed 7 bases and J 7 bases; nucleotides not matched to a gene: 12. The CDR3 covers 14 residues. CDR3 sequence reads: CASTPGQVFGEQYF. The CDR3 nucleotides read TGTGCCAGCACACCGGGACAGGTGTTCGGAGAGCAGTACTTC.

This rearrangement joins TRBV7-2 to TRBJ2-5, with a tentative D call TRBD2 (6 bases). The CDR3 sequence is 14 residues long. The germline gives CDR1 SGHTA, CDR2 FQGNSA. V lost 5 bases and J lost 5, with 15 bases in between. The CDR3 loop is CASSQRRDGETQYF. CDR3 nucleotides: TGTGCCAGCAGCCAGAGGCGGGACGGGGAGACCCAGTACTTC.